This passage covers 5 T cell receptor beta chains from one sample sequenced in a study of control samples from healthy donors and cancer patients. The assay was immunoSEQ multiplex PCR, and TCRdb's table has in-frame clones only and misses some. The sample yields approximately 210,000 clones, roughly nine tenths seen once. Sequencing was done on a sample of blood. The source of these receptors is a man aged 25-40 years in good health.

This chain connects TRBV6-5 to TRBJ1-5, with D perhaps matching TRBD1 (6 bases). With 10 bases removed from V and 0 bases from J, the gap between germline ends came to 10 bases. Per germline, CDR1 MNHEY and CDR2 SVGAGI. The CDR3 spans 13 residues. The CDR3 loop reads CATQGYSNQPQHF. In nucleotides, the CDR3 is TGTGCCACCCAGGGGTATAGCAATCAGCCCCAGCATTTT.

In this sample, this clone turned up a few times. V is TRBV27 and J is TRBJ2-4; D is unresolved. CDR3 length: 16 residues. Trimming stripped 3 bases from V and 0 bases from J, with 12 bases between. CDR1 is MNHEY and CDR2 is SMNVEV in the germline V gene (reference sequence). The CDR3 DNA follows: TGTGCCAGCAGTTTTGGGCGCGCCTCAGCCAAAAACATTCAGTACTTC. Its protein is CASSFGRASAKNIQYF.

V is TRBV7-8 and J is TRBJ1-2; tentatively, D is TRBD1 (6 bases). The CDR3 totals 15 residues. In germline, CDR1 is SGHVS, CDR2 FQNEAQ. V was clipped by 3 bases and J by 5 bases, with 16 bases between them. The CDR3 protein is CASSLGLSGAYGYTF. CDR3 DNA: TGTGCCAGCAGCTTGGGGCTCTCAGGGGCTTATGGCTACACCTTC.

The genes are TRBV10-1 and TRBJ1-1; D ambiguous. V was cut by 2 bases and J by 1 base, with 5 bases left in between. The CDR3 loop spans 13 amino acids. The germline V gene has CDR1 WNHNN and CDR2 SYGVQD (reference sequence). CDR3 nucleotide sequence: TGCGCCAGCAGTGAGCAGAGGAACACTGAAGCTTTCTTT. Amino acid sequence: CASSEQRNTEAFF.

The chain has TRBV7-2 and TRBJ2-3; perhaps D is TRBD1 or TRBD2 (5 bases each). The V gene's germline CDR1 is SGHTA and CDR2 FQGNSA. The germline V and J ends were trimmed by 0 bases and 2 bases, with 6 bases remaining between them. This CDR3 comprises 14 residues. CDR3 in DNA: TGTGCCAGCAGCTTAGCGGGGGTCACAGATACGCAGTATTTT. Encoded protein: CASSLAGVTDTQYF.